This T cell receptor beta chain is from a study of cytomegalovirus exposure and HLA in healthy donors. Study-level information: Inside one of the first data releases sat about 85 million unique TCRs taken from HLA-typed donors.

Study outcomes and limitations: The likely origin of a cluster of highly shared sequence variants was a sequencing artifact. Association with HLA alleles at 0.05 false discovery rate was found for 17,000 or so TCR beta sequences in a later analysis. The study designated about 180 TCR beta chains cytomegalovirus-associated.

Germline-derived CDR1 and CDR2 are GTSNPN and SVGIG (reference sequence). The CDR3 length is 15 residues. Unmatched junction bases numbered 7, after V lost 3 bases and J lost 1 base. The PCR ran on 60 Vbeta and 13 Jbeta primers. Repertoires were generated with immunoSEQ multiplex PCR, while TCRdb's copy carries only in-frame clones and drops some. The sample consists of approximately 200,000 clones, about 80% of them appearing once. With regard to this clone: Its specificity is not known.

This sequence was found in a man aged 18-30 years in good health and CMV-seronegative. The specimen was PBMCs. The chain carries TRBV30 and TRBJ1-1; TRBD1 matches at 8 bases. CDR3 DNA sequence: TGTGCCTGGAGCGCCGGACAGGGTGCGAACACTGAAGCTTTCTTT. It translates to CAWSAGQGANTEAFF.